What follows are 10 T cell receptor beta chains derived from one specimen sequenced in a study of OX40 agonist ivuxolimab in advanced cancers. The repertoire was sequenced with immunoSEQ multiplex PCR; TCRdb's copy has only in-frame clones and lacks some. The sample yields roughly 80,000 clones, approximately 87% seen once. This sample comprised CD4+ or CD8+ T cells sorted from blood, obtained in a trial of the OX40 agonist ivuxolimab. These receptors were taken from an adult with an advanced solid tumor such as melanoma, head and neck, liver or kidney cancer.

This clone appeared once. The V gene is TRBV7-3, the J gene TRBJ2-1; 8 bases align to TRBD1. V trimming: 5 bases; J trimming: 8 bases; junction bases outside the gene matches: 8. Germline loops: CDR1 SGHTA, CDR2 FQGTGA. The CDR3 totals 14 residues. CDR3 residues: CASSIGQGLYEQFF. CDR3 in DNA: TGTGCCAGCAGCATCGGACAGGGACTTTATGAGCAGTTCTTC.

The chain uses TRBV10-3 and TRBJ1-3, with D uncertain. CDR1 and CDR2 from the germline V gene are ENHRY and SYGVKD. CDR3 length: 14 residues. V lost 3 bases and J 0 bases, leaving 6 bases between the germline ends. The CDR3 nucleotides are TGTGCCATCAGTGAATCGGCCTCTGGAAACACCATATATTTT. This sequence encodes CAISESASGNTIYF.

The chain has TRBV14 and TRBJ2-5; a possible D gene is TRBD2 (5 bases). The V end was cut by 1 base, the J end by 8 bases, with 14 bases between. Germline CDR1 and CDR2: SGHDN and FVKESK. This CDR3 has 14 amino acids. CDR3 coding DNA: TGTGCCAGCAGCCAAGTTGCCGGGAAGAGAACCCAGTACTTC. Its protein is CASSQVAGKRTQYF.

The chain employs TRBV6-6 and TRBJ1-2; 7 bases line up with TRBD1. The CDR3 spans 12 residues. The ends lost 5 bases at V and 7 bases at J; junction bases unmatched: 4. Germline CDR1 reads MNHNY; CDR2 reads SVGAGI (reference sequence). The CDR3 sequence: CASSTQGFGYTF. The DNA for the CDR3 is TGTGCCAGCAGTACACAGGGGTTTGGCTACACCTTC.

This clone has more than one count but fewer than ten. This chain connects TRBV7-2 to TRBJ1-1; perhaps TRBD1 as D (5 bases). This CDR3 region has 13 residues. Germline V gives CDR1 SGHTA, CDR2 FQGNSA. Trimming removed 4 bases from V and 1 base from J, with 7 bases in between. The CDR3: CASSSTGNTEAFF. The CDR3 DNA reads TGTGCCAGCAGCTCCACAGGGAACACTGAAGCTTTCTTT.

V gene TRBV7-2 combines with J gene TRBJ2-5; tentatively, D is TRBD1 (6 bases). Germline V CDR1 and CDR2: SGHTA, FQGNSA. Trimming stripped 5 bases from V and 1 base from J, with 11 bases between. This CDR3 comprises 14 residues. As DNA, the CDR3 is TGTGCCAGCAGCGCCCGACAGGTCCAAGAGACCCAGTACTTC. Its translation is CASSARQVQETQYF.

The chain is built from TRBV28 and TRBJ2-7; possibly TRBD1 or TRBD2 for D (6 bases each). The V gene's germline CDR1 is MDHEN and CDR2 SYDVKM. Trimming left V 4 bases short and J 3 bases short, with 19 bases between. The CDR3 extends over 16 amino acids. CDR3 protein: CASSWTEAGHRYEQYF. DNA for the CDR3: TGTGCCAGCAGTTGGACCGAGGCGGGACACCGCTACGAGCAGTACTTC.

This sequence joins TRBV6-1 and TRBJ2-5; TRBD1 matches 7 bases. Trimming removed 8 bases from V and 0 bases from J; junction bases left unmatched: 6. From germline, CDR1 is MNHNS and CDR2 SASEGT. CDR3 size: 14 residues. The CDR3 nucleotides read TGTGCCAGCGGGGGACAGCCAAACCAAGAGACCCAGTACTTC. Protein product: CASGGQPNQETQYF.

This clone has just a few counts. This chain's CDR3 is CASSPPGDRLTGELFF. The DNA of the CDR3 is TGTGCCAGCAGCCCGCCGGGGGACAGACTCACCGGGGAGCTGTTTTTT. The V and J genes are TRBV7-2 and TRBJ2-2, with D possibly matching TRBD1 (7 bases). Per germline, CDR1 SGHTA and CDR2 FQGNSA. The CDR3 is 16 amino acids. Trimming took 5 bases from V and 4 from J, leaving 17 bases between them. Filled out from reference TRBV7-2 and TRBJ2-2, the complete variable domain reads GAGVSQSPSNKVTEKGKDVELRCDPISGHTALYWYRQSLGQGLEFLIYFQGNSAPDKSGLPSDRFSAERTGGSVSTLTIQRTQQEDSAVYLCASSPPGDRLTGELFFGEGSRLTVL.

The chain joins TRBV7-9 to TRBJ2-5; 9 nucleotides line up with TRBD1. The germline V gene has CDR1 SEHNR and CDR2 FQNEAQ (reference sequence). The CDR3 consists of 15 residues. After removal of 5 bases from V and 5 bases from J, the junction contained 9 bases not matched to a gene. The CDR3 loop is CASSPRQGVGETQYF. CDR3 nucleotides: TGTGCCAGCAGCCCAAGACAGGGGGTCGGGGAGACCCAGTACTTC.